This TCR beta chain was found in a study of type 1 regulatory T cells. At the level of the study: T-allo10 is a Tr1-enriched, alloantigen-specific CD4 T cell product made in vitro.

V was cut by 2 bases and J by 1 base, with 9 bases left in between. The germline CDR1 and CDR2 sequences are SGDLS and YYNGEE. The CDR3 consists of 14 residues. TCRdb ran MiXCR on the reads and lists one entry per CDR3 protein. This sample has around 88,000 distinct CDR3 sequences, with less than 40% found just once. This clonotype was picked up a small number of times. The chain carries TRBV9 and TRBJ1-1, with D unresolved. The clonotype comes from a human donor in good health. Input material: CD4+ T cells, either the whole sample or a sorted fraction (not recorded which). CDR3 bases: TGTGCCAGCAGCGTTTTAACTGAGAACACTGAAGCTTTCTTT. It is translated as CASSVLTENTEAFF.